The entry below describes one T cell receptor beta chain. The antigen remains undetermined. V lost 3 bases and J lost 5; bases outside the gene matches: 10. From germline, CDR1 is SQVTM and CDR2 ANQGSEA. The CDR3 covers 15 residues. The sample is drawn from a study of T-cell reconstitution after alpha-beta-depleted transplantation in children. Study-level findings and limits: Fresh T-cell production supplied most of the T-cell counts and diversity seen one year after transplant. The origin of alpha-beta T cells about two months after transplant was reportedly several hundred expanded graft clones. Surviving thymic progenitors and recipient T cells were the source of high TCRbeta diversity at day 60 in some patients.

Unique molecular identifiers were built into the TCRbeta library. Via MiXCR, TCRdb re-called the PCR reads, giving one row per CDR3 protein. The table lists 780,000 or so distinct CDR3 sequences, 15% to 20% of them singletons. This sequence was found in a male patient younger than 18 who had a stem cell transplant for acute lymphoblastic leukemia, so the T cells may come from the graft donor. The sequencing used PBMCs, mostly from graft donor cells, collected 360 days after TCRalphabeta/CD19-depleted stem cell transplant. The V call is TRBV29-1, the J call TRBJ2-7; 10 positions match TRBD1. DNA for the CDR3: TGCAGCGTTGATGATGCGGGACAGGGGCGCCACGAGCAGTACTTC. Translation: CSVDDAGQGRHEQYF.